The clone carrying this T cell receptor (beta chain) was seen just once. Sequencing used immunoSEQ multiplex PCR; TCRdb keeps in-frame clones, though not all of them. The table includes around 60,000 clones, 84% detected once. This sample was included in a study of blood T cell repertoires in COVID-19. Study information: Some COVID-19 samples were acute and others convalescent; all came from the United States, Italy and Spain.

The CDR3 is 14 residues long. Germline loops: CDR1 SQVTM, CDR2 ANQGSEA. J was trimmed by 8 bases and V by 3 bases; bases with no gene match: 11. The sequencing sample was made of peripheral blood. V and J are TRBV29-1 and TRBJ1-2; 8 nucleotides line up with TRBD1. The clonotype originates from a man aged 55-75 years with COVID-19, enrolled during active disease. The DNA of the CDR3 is TGCAGCGTTGATAAGTGGGACAGGACTATGGGCTACACCTTC. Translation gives CSVDKWDRTMGYTF.